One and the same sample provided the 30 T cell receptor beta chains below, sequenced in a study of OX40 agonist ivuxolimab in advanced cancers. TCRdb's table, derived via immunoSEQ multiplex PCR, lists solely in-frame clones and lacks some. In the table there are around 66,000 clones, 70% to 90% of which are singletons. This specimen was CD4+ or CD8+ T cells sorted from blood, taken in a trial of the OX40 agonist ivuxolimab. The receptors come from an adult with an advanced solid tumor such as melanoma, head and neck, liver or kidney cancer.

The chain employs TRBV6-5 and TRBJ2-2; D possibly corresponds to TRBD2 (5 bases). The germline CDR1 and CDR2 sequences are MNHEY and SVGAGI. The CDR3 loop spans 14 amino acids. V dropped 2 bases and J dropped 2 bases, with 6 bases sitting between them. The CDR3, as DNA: TGTGCCAGCAGTTACCGGACTAACACCGGGGAGCTGTTTTTT. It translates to CASSYRTNTGELFF.

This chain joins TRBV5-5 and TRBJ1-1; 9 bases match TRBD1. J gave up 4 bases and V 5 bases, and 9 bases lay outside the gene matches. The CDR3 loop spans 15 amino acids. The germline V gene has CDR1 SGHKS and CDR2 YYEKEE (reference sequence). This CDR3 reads CASSPTGGSGTEAFF. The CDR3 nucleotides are TGTGCCAGCAGTCCTACAGGGGGCTCCGGCACTGAAGCTTTCTTT.

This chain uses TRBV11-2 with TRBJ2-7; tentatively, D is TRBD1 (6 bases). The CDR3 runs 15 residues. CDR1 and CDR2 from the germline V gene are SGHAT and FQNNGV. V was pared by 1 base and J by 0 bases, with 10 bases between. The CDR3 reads CASSLAGVNSYEQYF. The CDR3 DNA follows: TGTGCCAGCAGCTTAGCAGGGGTTAACTCCTACGAGCAGTACTTC.

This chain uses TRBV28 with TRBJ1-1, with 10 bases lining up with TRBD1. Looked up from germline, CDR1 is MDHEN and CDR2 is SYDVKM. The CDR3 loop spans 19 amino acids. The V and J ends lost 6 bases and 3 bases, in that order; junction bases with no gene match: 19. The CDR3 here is CASSQIGLTRQGAHTEAFF. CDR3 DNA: TGTGCCAGCAGCCAAATCGGGCTAACGCGACAGGGGGCGCACACTGAAGCTTTCTTT.

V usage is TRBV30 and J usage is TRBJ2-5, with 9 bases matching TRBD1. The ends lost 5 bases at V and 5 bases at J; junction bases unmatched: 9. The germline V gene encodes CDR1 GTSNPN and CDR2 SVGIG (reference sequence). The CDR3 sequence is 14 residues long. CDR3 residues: CAWGGQGVGETQYF. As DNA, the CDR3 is TGTGCCTGGGGGGGACAGGGCGTTGGTGAGACCCAGTACTTC.

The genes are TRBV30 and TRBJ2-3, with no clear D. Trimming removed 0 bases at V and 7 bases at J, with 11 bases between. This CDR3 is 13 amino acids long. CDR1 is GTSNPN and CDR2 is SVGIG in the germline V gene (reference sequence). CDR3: CAWSVNSANTQYF. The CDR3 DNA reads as TGTGCCTGGAGTGTCAACAGCGCCAATACGCAGTATTTT.

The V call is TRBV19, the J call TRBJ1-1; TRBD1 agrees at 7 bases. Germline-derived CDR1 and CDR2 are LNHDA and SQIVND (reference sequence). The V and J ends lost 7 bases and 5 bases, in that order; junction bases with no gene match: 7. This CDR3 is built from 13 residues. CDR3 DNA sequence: TGTGCCAGTACTTCCTTGGACAGGACTGAAGCTTTCTTT. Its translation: CASTSLDRTEAFF.

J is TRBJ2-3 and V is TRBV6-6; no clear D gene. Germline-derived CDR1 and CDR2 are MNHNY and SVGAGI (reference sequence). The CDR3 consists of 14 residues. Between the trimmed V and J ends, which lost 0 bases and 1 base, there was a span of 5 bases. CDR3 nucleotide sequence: TGTGCCAGCAGTTACTCTATGGGCACAGATACGCAGTATTTT. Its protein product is CASSYSMGTDTQYF.

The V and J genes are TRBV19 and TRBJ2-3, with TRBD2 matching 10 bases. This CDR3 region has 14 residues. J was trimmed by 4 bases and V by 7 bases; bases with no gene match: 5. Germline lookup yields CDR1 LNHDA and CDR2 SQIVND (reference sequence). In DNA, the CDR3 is TGTGCCAGTACCCTAGCGGGAGTGGCAGATACGCAGTATTTT. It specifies CASTLAGVADTQYF.

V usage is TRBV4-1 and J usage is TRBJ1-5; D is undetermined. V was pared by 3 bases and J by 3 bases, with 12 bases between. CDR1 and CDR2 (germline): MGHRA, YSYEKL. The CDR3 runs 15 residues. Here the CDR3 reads CASSHIGRLNQPQHF. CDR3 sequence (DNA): TGCGCCAGCAGCCATATCGGGAGGCTCAATCAGCCCCAGCATTTT.

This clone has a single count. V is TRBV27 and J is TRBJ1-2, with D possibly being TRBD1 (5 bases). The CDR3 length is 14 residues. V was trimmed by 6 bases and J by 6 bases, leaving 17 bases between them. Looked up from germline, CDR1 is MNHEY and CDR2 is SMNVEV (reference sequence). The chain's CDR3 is CASRPTGTGNGYTF. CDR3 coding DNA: TGTGCCAGCAGGCCCACCGGGACTGGGAATGGCTACACCTTC.

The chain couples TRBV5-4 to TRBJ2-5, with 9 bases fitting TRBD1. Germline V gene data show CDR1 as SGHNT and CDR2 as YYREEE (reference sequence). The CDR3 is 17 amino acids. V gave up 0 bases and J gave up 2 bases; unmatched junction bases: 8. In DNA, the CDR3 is TGTGCCAGCAGCTTGGGGACAGGGGTCGGGATGCAAGAGACCCAGTACTTC. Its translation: CASSLGTGVGMQETQYF.

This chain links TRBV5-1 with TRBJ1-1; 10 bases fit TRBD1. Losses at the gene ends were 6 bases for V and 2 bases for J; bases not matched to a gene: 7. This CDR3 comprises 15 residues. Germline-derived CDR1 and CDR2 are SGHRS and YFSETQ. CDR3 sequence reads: CASNGQGGSNTEAFF. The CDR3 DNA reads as TGCGCCAGCAACGGACAGGGGGGGAGTAACACTGAAGCTTTCTTT.

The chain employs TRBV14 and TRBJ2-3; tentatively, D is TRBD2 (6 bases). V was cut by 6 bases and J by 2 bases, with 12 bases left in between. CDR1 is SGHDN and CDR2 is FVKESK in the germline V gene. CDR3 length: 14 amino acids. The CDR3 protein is CASSKWRDTDTQYF. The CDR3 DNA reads TGTGCCAGCAGTAAATGGCGGGACACAGATACGCAGTATTTT.

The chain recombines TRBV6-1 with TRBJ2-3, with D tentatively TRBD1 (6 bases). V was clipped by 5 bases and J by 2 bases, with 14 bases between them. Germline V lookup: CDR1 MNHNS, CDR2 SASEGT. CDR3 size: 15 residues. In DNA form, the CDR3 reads TGTGCCAGCAGTCGAACCGGACAGAACACAGATACGCAGTATTTT. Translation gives CASSRTGQNTDTQYF.

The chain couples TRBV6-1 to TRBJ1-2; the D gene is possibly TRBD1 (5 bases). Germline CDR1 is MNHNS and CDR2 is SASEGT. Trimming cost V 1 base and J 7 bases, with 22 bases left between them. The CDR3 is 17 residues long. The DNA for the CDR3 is TGTGCCAGCAGTGAAGGTCTTCAAGCAGCGCCTAGGGGTGGCTACACCTTC. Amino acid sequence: CASSEGLQAAPRGGYTF.

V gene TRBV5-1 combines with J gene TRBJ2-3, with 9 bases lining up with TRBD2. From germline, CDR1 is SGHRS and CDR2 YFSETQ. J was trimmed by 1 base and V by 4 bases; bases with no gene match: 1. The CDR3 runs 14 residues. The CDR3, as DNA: TGCGCCAGCAGCGCGGGGGGGCGCACAGATACGCAGTATTTT. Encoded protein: CASSAGGRTDTQYF.

In nucleotides, the CDR3 is TGTGCCAGCAGCGCCCGACAGGGTATGCCTCTGGAAGCTTTCTTT. The encoded protein is CASSARQGMPLEAFF. The rearrangement uses TRBV7-2 and TRBJ1-1, with 7 bases fitting TRBD1. J was trimmed by 8 bases and V by 5 bases; bases with no gene match: 14. Germline-derived CDR1 and CDR2 are SGHTA and FQGNSA. The CDR3 has 15 residues.

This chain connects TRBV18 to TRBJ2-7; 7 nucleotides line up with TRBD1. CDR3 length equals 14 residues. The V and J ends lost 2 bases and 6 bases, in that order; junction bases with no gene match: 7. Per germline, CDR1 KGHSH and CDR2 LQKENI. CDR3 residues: CASSPESTGFEQYF. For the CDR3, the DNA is TGTGCCAGCTCACCAGAGTCGACAGGGTTCGAGCAGTACTTC.

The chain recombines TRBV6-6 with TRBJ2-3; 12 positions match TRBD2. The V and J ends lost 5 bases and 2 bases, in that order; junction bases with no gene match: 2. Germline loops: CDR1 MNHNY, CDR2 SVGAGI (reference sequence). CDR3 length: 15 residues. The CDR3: CASSRLAGATDTQYF. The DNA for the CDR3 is TGTGCCAGCAGTAGACTAGCGGGAGCCACAGATACGCAGTATTTT.

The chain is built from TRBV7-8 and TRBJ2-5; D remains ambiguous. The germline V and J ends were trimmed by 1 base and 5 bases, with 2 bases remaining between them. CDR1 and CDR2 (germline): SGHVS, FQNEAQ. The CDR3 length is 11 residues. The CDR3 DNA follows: TGTGCCAGCAGCTTAGTTGAGACCCAGTACTTC. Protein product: CASSLVETQYF.

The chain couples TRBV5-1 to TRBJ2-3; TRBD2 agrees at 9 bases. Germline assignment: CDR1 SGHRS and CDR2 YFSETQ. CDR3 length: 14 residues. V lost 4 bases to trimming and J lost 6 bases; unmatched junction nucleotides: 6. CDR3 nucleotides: TGCGCCAGCAGCCTTAGACTAGCGGTTGATACGCAGTATTTT. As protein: CASSLRLAVDTQYF.

CDR3 loop: CASQRREVGTGELFF. CDR3 nucleotide sequence: TGTGCCAGCCAAAGGAGGGAGGTCGGCACCGGGGAGCTGTTTTTT. The V call is TRBV28, the J call TRBJ2-2, with a tentative D call TRBD2 (6 bases). Germline values: CDR1 MDHEN, CDR2 SYDVKM. V lost 8 bases and J lost 4, with 17 bases in between. The CDR3 is made up of 15 amino acids.

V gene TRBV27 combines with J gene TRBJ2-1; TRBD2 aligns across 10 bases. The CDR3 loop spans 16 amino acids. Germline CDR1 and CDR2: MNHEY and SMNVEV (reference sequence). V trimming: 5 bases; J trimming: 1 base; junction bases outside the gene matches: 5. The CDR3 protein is CASSGLAGGSYNEQFF. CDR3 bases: TGTGCCAGCAGTGGGTTAGCGGGAGGATCCTACAATGAGCAGTTCTTC.

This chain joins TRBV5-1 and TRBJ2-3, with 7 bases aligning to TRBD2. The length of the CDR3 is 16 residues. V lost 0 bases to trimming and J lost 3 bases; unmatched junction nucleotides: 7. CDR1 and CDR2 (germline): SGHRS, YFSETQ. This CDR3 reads CASSLGAGGRTDTQYF. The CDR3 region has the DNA TGCGCCAGCAGCTTGGGTGCGGGCGGGAGAACAGATACGCAGTATTTT.

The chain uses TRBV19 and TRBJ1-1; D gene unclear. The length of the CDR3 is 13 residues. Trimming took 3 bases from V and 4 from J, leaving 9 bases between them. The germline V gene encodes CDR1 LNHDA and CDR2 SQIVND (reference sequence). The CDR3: CASSMVGITEAFF. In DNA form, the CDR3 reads TGTGCCAGTAGTATGGTAGGGATCACTGAAGCTTTCTTT.

This CDR3 is CASSWEWGGHEQFF. CDR3 in DNA: TGTGCCAGCAGCTGGGAGTGGGGGGGGCATGAGCAGTTCTTC. This chain joins TRBV11-3 and TRBJ2-1, with D maybe TRBD2 (7 bases). Germline V lookup: CDR1 SGHNT, CDR2 YENEEA. Trimming took off 4 bases at V and 8 bases at J, with 15 bases between the two ends. CDR3 size: 14 residues.

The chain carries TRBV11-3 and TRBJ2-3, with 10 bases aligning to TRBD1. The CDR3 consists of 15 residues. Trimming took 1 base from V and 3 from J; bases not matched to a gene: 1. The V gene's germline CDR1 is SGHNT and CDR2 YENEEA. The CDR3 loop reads CASSLGQGATDTQYF. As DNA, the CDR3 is TGTGCCAGCAGCTTAGGACAGGGGGCAACAGATACGCAGTATTTT.

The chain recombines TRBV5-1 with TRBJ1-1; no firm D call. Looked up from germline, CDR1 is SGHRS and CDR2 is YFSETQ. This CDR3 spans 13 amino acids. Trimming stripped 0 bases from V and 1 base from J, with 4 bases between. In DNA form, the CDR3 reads TGCGCCAGCAGCTTGGACACGAACACTGAAGCTTTCTTT. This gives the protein CASSLDTNTEAFF.

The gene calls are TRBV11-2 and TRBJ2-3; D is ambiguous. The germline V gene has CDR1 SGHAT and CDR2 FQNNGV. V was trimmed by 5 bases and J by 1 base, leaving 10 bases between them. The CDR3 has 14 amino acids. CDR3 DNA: TGTGCCAGCAGCCCCTACGTGGGCACAGATACGCAGTATTTT. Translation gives CASSPYVGTDTQYF.